The entry below describes one T cell receptor beta chain. This record comes from a study of blood T cell repertoires in COVID-19. Across the whole study: The United States, Italy and Spain provided the acute and convalescent COVID-19 samples. Sources were T cells, B-cell-depleted T cells, or PBMCs; the material itself was cDNA or gDNA.

Trimming removed 3 bases from V and 12 bases from J, with 15 bases in between. The germline V gene encodes CDR1 SQVTM and CDR2 ANQGSEA. The CDR3 is 12 residues long. In the original workflow: Estimation of nucleated cell counts relied on the amplification of reference gene primers. Sequencing was performed with immunoSEQ multiplex PCR; in TCRdb, only in-frame clones are kept and a portion is missing. V, J and clone size are those of that table, while D and trimming were read from the DNA. The sample lists 150,000 to 200,000 clones; approximately 88% were seen once. The sequence was obtained from a man aged 35-49 years with acute or convalescent COVID-19. The chain joins TRBV29-1 to TRBJ1-5; weak D call: TRBD1 (6 bases). The sample taken for sequencing was peripheral blood. CDR3 bases: TGCAGCGTTGATGAGGGAGGGGGAATCCAGCATTTT. This encodes CSVDEGGGIQHF. The complete variable domain, with remaining parts taken from reference TRBV29-1 and TRBJ1-5, reads SAVISQKPSRDICQRGTSLTIQCQVDSQVTMMFWYRQQPGQSLTLIATANQGSEATYESGFVIDKFPISRPNLTFSTLTVSNMSPEDSSIYLCSVDEGGGIQHFGDGTRLSIL.